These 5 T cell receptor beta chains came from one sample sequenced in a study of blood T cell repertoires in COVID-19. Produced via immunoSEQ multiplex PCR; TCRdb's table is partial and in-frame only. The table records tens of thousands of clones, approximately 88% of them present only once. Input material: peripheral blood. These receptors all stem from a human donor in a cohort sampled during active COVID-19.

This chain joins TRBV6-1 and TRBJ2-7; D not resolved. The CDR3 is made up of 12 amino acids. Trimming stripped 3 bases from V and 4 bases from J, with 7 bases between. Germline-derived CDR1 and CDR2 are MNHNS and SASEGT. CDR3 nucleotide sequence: TGTGCCAGCAGTGATGCTCGGTACGAGCAGTACTTC. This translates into CASSDARYEQYF.

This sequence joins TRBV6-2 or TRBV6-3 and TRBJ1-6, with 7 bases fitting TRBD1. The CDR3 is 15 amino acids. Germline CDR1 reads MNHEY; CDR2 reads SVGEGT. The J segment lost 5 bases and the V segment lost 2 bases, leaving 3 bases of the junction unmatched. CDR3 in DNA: TGTGCCAGCAGTTACCGACAGGGCGATAATTCACCCCTCCACTTT. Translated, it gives CASSYRQGDNSPLHF.

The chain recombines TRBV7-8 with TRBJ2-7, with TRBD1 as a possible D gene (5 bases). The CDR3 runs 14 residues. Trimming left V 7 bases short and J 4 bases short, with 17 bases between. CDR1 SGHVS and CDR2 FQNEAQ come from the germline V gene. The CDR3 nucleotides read TGTGCCAGCATCAAGTGGGCAGGGCCTTACGAGCAGTACTTC. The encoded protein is CASIKWAGPYEQYF. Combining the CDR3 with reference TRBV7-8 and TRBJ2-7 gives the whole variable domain GAGVSQSPRYKVAKRGQDVALRCDPISGHVSLFWYQQALGQGPEFLTYFQNEAQLDKSGLPSDRFFAERPEGSVSTLKIQRTQQEDSAVYLCASIKWAGPYEQYFGPGTRLTVT.

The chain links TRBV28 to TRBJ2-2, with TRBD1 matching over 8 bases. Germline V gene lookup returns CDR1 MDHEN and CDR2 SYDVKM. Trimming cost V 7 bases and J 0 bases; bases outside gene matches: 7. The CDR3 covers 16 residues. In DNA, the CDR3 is TGTGCCAGCAAACATCAGGGGGCTGCGAACACCGGGGAGCTGTTTTTT. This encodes CASKHQGAANTGELFF.

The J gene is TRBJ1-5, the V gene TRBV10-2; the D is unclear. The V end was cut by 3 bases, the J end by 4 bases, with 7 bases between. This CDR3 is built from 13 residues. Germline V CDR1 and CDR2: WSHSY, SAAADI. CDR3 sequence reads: CASSDLRNQPQHF. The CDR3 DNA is TGCGCCAGCAGTGATTTGAGGAATCAGCCCCAGCATTTT.